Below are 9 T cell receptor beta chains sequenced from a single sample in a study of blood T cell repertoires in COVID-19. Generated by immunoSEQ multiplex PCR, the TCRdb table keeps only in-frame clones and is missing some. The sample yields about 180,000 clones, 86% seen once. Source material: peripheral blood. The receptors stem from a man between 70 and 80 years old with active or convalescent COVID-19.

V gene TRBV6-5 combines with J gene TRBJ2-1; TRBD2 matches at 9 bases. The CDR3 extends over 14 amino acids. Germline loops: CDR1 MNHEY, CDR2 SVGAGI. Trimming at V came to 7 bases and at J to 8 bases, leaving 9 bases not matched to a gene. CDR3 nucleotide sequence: TGTGCCAGCACCCGCTGGCGGGAGGGGGATGAGCAGTTCTTC. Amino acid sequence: CASTRWREGDEQFF.

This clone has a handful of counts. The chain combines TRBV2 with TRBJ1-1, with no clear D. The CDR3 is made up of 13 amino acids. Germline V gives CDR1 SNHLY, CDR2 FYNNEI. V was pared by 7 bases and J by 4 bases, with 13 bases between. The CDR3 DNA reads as TGTGCCAGCACAAGAGGGCCGAGCACTGAAGCTTTCTTT. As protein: CASTRGPSTEAFF.

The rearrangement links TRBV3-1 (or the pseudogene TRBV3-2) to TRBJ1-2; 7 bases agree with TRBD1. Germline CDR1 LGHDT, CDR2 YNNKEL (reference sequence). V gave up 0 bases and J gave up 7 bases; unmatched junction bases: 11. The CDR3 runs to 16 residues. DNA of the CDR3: TGTGCCAGCAGCCAAGATGGGGACAGCCGAGGTCGTGGCTACACCTTC. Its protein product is CASSQDGDSRGRGYTF.

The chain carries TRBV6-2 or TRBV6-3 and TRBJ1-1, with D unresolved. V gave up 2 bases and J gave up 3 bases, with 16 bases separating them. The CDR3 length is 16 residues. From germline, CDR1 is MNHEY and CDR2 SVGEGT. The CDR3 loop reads CASSYRPSSRHTEAFF. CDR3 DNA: TGTGCCAGCAGTTACAGGCCCAGCTCTAGGCACACTGAAGCTTTCTTT.

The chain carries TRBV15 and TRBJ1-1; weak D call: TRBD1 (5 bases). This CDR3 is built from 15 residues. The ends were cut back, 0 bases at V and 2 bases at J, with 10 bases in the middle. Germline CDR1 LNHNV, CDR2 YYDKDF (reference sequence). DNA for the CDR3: TGTGCCACCAGCAGAGATCAGGGTGTAAACACTGAAGCTTTCTTT. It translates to CATSRDQGVNTEAFF.

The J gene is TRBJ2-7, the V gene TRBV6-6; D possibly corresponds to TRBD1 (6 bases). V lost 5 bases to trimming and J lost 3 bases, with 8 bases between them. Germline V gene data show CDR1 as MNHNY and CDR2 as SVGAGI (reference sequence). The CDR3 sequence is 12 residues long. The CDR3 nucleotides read TGTGCCAGCAGTCTCAGGGGCTACGAGCAGTACTTC. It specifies CASSLRGYEQYF.

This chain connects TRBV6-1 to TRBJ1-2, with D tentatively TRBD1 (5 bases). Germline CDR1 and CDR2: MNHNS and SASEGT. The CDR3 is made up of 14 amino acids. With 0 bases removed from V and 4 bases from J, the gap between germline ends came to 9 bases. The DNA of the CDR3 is TGTGCCAGCAGTGAAGCAGTAGGGGTCTATGGCTACACCTTC. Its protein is CASSEAVGVYGYTF.

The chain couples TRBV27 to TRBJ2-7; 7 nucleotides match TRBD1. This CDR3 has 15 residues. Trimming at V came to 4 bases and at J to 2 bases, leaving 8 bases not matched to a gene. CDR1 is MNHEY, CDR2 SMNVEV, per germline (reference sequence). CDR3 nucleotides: TGTGCCAGCAGTTCGTTAGGGACAGAGACCTACGAGCAGTACTTC. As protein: CASSSLGTETYEQYF.

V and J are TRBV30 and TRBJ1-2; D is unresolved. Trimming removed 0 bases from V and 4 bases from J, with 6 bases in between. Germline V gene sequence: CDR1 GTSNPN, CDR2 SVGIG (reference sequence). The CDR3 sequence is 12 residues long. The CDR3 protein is CAWSVAAYGYTF. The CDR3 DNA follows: TGTGCCTGGAGTGTGGCGGCCTATGGCTACACCTTC.